Each of the 3 T cell receptor beta chains below was sequenced from the same sample in a study of neoadjuvant nivolumab and ipilimumab in lung cancer (dated by TCRdb to the early 2020s). Library preparation employed the immunoSEQ multiplex PCR assay. Drawn from immuneACCESS, this table holds only the in-frame rearrangements with V and J called that TCRdb kept. Clones are partly lost; checked studies trace under half to an unresolved V gene and leave the rest unexplained. Recorded for this sample are fewer than 25,000 clones; approximately 86% of them occurred a single time. Of the sample, more than 20% is held by the ten largest clones. The time point label on this specimen signifies: pretherapy, before neoadjuvant immune checkpoint inhibitors. Sample: peripheral blood, taken before neoadjuvant nivolumab, alone or with ipilimumab. The receptors were gathered from an adult with non-small cell lung cancer.

Only a few counts were recorded for this clone. The chain employs TRBV11-2 and TRBJ2-1; D perhaps matches TRBD2 (6 bases). Trimming shortened V by 4 bases and J by 10 bases, and 20 bases separated the two germline ends. Germline values: CDR1 SGHAT, CDR2 FQNNGV. The CDR3 has 15 residues. The CDR3 loop is CASSSGGLVGGEQFF. The CDR3 DNA sequence: TGTGCCAGCAGCTCCGGAGGGTTAGTGGGGGGAGAGCAGTTCTTC.

The J gene is TRBJ1-2, the V gene TRBV20-1, with D hard to call. The CDR3 consists of 11 residues. CDR1 is DFQATT, CDR2 SNEGSKA, per germline (reference sequence). CDR3 sequence: CSVVPNYGYTF. In DNA form, the CDR3 reads TGCAGCGTGGTCCCCAACTATGGCTACACCTTC.

The chain couples TRBV5-4 to TRBJ1-1; TRBD1 matches 8 bases. CDR3 length equals 15 residues. V trimming: 0 bases; J trimming: 5 bases; junction bases outside the gene matches: 6. The germline CDR1 and CDR2 sequences are SGHNT and YYREEE (reference sequence). CDR3 sequence: CASSLEHRGRTEAFF. Written as DNA, the CDR3 is TGTGCCAGCAGCTTGGAGCACAGGGGGAGAACTGAAGCTTTCTTT.